Detailed here is one TCR beta chain. Antigen: not known. Samples underwent the assay at deep level. Genomic DNA per cell subset filled all wells of several immunoSEQ plates. Sequencing was performed with immunoSEQ multiplex PCR; in TCRdb, only in-frame clones are kept and a portion is missing. Of roughly 490,000 clones in the sample, around 78% were seen once. The entry originates in a study of shared clonotypes between healthy human individuals. Trimming left V 0 bases short and J 3 bases short, with 8 bases between. The CDR3 covers 13 residues. CDR1 is GTSNPN and CDR2 is SVGIG in the germline V gene (reference sequence). Broader study findings: Clonotype sharing among the donors was expected to vary with sequencing depth.

Each of the donors was a healthy adult who was HIV-negative and had not had a recent acute infection or vaccination. This TCR derives from a woman aged 40 to 50 in good health. Some clones in this sample may be carry-over from other donors' samples. This rearrangement joins TRBV30 to TRBJ1-2; D is undetermined. The specimen sequenced was PBMCs. The CDR3 reads CAWSVGRDYGYTF. DNA for the CDR3: TGTGCCTGGAGTGTCGGCAGAGACTATGGCTACACCTTC.